Following are 14 T cell receptor beta chains from one sample sequenced in a study of CD8 T cells in ankylosing spondylitis. Study-wide results and caveats: Seemingly distinctive of ankylosing spondylitis blood was a TCR beta motif formed by eight highly homologous variants.

TCRdb fed the 5' RACE reads into MiXCR, producing one record per CDR3 protein. The sample carries 300,000 to 400,000 distinct CDR3 sequences, approximately 20% recorded once. These receptors have no identified antigens. Sequenced: blood, either unsorted or a sorted T cell fraction (not recorded which). The source is a male donor with ankylosing spondylitis.

The chain carries TRBV9 and TRBJ2-2; maybe TRBD1 (7 bases). This CDR3 contains 16 residues. Germline lookup yields CDR1 SGDLS and CDR2 YYNGEE. Trimming stripped 2 bases from V and 5 bases from J, with 16 bases between. DNA for the CDR3: TGTGCCAGCAGCGTTAGGACAGGAGGGGGAACCGGGGAGCTGTTTTTT. This sequence encodes CASSVRTGGGTGELFF.

This clonotype appeared a few times. V usage is TRBV18 and J usage is TRBJ1-6; a possible D gene is TRBD1 (6 bases). The CDR3 length is 14 residues. Trimming cost V 2 bases and J 6 bases, with 8 bases left between them. Germline V CDR1 and CDR2: KGHSH, LQKENI. The CDR3 sequence: CASSPSRGNSPLHF. The CDR3 bases are TGTGCCAGCTCACCATCCAGGGGTAATTCACCCCTCCACTTT.

The chain uses TRBV15 and TRBJ2-3; 9 bases agree with TRBD1. Unmatched junction bases numbered 5, after V lost 5 bases and J lost 5 bases. CDR1 is LNHNV and CDR2 is YYDKDF in the germline V gene (reference sequence). The CDR3 contains 14 residues. CDR3 residues: CATSAGTGRDTQYF. The CDR3 DNA reads as TGTGCCACCAGCGCCGGGACAGGGAGAGATACGCAGTATTTT. Variable domain in full (rest from reference TRBV15 and TRBJ2-3): DAMVIQNPRYQVTQFGKPVTLSCSQTLNHNVMYWYQQKSSQAPKLLFHYYDKDFNNEADTPDNFQSRRPNTSFCFLDIRSPGLGDTAMYLCATSAGTGRDTQYFGPGTRLTVL.

This clonotype was counted a single time. The rearrangement joins TRBV6-2 or TRBV6-3 to TRBJ2-7, with 7 bases fitting TRBD2. The germline gives CDR1 MNHEY, CDR2 SVGEGT. The J segment lost 2 bases and the V segment lost 2 bases, leaving 9 bases of the junction unmatched. This CDR3 has 16 amino acids. The CDR3: CASSYVGGSLPYEQYF. Here the CDR3 DNA reads TGTGCCAGCAGTTACGTCGGCGGGAGTTTACCCTACGAGCAGTACTTC.

The gene calls are TRBV6-2 or TRBV6-3 and TRBJ2-5; TRBD2 is a possible D gene (5 bases). Trimming cost V 5 bases and J 2 bases, with 18 bases left between them. The CDR3 runs to 16 residues. Per the germline V gene, CDR1 is MNHEY and CDR2 is SVGEGT. This CDR3 is CASSPRGSQPQETQYF. DNA of the CDR3: TGTGCCAGCAGTCCCCGCGGGTCGCAGCCTCAAGAGACCCAGTACTTC.

CDR3 sequence (DNA): TGTGCCAGCAGCACCAGGGGTGCGGGTAATGAAAAACTGTTTTTT. This gives the protein CASSTRGAGNEKLFF. The chain employs TRBV13 and TRBJ1-4, with a weak D call TRBD1 (6 bases). This CDR3 has 15 residues. V lost 5 bases and J lost 4, with 14 bases in between. Germline values: CDR1 PRHDT, CDR2 FYEKMQ (reference sequence).

The V call is TRBV29-1, the J call TRBJ2-5; 7 bases agree with TRBD2. Germline assignment: CDR1 SQVTM and CDR2 ANQGSEA. After removal of 0 bases from V and 2 bases from J, the junction contained 6 bases not matched to a gene. This CDR3 comprises 15 residues. In DNA, the CDR3 is TGCAGCGTTGAAGATTGGGGGGGGTCGCAAGAGACCCAGTACTTC. Encoded protein: CSVEDWGGSQETQYF.

Ten or more counts support this clonotype. The chain joins TRBV5-1 to TRBJ1-6; 10 positions agree with TRBD1. V trimming: 4 bases; J trimming: 7 bases; junction bases outside the gene matches: 5. Germline loops: CDR1 SGHRS, CDR2 YFSETQ. CDR3 size: 15 residues. The CDR3 here is CASSVPGQGNSPLHF. The CDR3 DNA sequence: TGCGCCAGCAGCGTACCGGGACAGGGGAATTCACCCCTCCACTTT.

This clonotype was counted between two and nine times. The J gene is TRBJ2-7, the V gene TRBV29-1, with TRBD2 matching 12 bases. This CDR3 contains 12 residues. V dropped 6 bases and J dropped 10; count of bases not matched to a gene: 7. Germline values: CDR1 SQVTM, CDR2 ANQGSEA. Here the CDR3 reads CSVLAGGPEQYF. DNA for the CDR3: TGCAGCGTGCTAGCGGGAGGGCCCGAACAGTACTTC.

This clonotype was seen only a few times. CDR3 DNA sequence: TGCAGCGTTGAAGGGGCCCAGGGGGAAAAACTGTTTTTT. It is translated as CSVEGAQGEKLFF. The V gene is TRBV29-1, the J gene TRBJ1-4; TRBD1 is a possible D gene (6 bases). Germline CDR1 and CDR2: SQVTM and ANQGSEA. This CDR3 has 13 residues. Trimming stripped 1 base from V and 8 bases from J, with 11 bases between.

The V call is TRBV13, the J call TRBJ2-7; weak D call: TRBD1 (5 bases). Germline V gene lookup returns CDR1 PRHDT and CDR2 FYEKMQ (reference sequence). V was pared by 2 bases and J by 2 bases, with 7 bases between. CDR3 length: 13 residues. The CDR3 region has the DNA TGTGCCAGCAGCTTATTCAGGGCCTACGAGCAGTACTTC. Translating gives CASSLFRAYEQYF. The full variable domain, its missing parts supplied by reference TRBV13 and TRBJ2-7, is AAGVIQSPRHLIKEKRETATLKCYPIPRHDTVYWYQQGPGQDPQFLISFYEKMQSDKGSIPDRFSAQQFSDYHSELNMSSLELGDSALYFCASSLFRAYEQYFGPGTRLTVT.

This chain joins TRBV7-2 and TRBJ2-7, with 7 bases matching TRBD2. Losses at the gene ends were 2 bases for V and 2 bases for J; bases not matched to a gene: 6. CDR3 length: 15 amino acids. Germline loops: CDR1 SGHTA, CDR2 FQGNSA. CDR3 residues: CASSLQSSGPYEQYF. DNA for the CDR3: TGTGCCAGCAGCTTACAGTCTAGCGGCCCCTACGAGCAGTACTTC.

At least ten counts were recorded for this clonotype. This chain joins TRBV7-2 and TRBJ2-7; 8 bases agree with TRBD1. Germline lookup yields CDR1 SGHTA and CDR2 FQGNSA. The J segment lost 2 bases and the V segment lost 2 bases, leaving 2 bases of the junction unmatched. The CDR3 has 14 amino acids. As DNA, the CDR3 is TGTGCCAGCAGCTTAAGGACAGGGACCTACGAGCAGTACTTC. It specifies CASSLRTGTYEQYF. Full variable domain (outside the CDR3, taken from reference TRBV7-2 and TRBJ2-7): GAGVSQSPSNKVTEKGKDVELRCDPISGHTALYWYRQSLGQGLEFLIYFQGNSAPDKSGLPSDRFSAERTGGSVSTLTIQRTQQEDSAVYLCASSLRTGTYEQYFGPGTRLTVT.

Ten or more counts support this clonotype. The rearrangement uses TRBV20-1 and TRBJ1-1; D is uncertain. The V end lost 2 bases, the J end lost 6 bases, and 19 bases lay between the germline ends. The CDR3 length is 15 residues. Germline V CDR1 and CDR2: DFQATT, SNEGSKA (reference sequence). The CDR3 reads CSARPPRTVLPEAFF. The CDR3 DNA reads as TGCAGTGCTAGACCACCTCGGACTGTCCTCCCTGAAGCTTTCTTT.